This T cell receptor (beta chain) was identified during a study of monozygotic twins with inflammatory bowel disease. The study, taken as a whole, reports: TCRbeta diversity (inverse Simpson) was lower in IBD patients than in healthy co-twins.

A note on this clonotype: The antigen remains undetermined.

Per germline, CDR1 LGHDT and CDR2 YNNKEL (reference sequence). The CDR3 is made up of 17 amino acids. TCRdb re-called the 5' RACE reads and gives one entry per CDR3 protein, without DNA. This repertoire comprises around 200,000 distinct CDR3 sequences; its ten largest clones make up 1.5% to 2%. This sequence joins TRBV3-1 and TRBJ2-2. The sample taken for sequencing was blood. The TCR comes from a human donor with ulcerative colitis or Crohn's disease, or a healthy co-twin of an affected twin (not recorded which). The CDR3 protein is CASSQGPETGWTGELFF.